This TCR beta chain comes out of a study of blood T cell repertoires in COVID-19. Overall study: There were acute and convalescent COVID-19 samples, and they came from the United States, Italy and Spain. PBMCs, B-cell-depleted T cells, or T cells provided the cDNA or gDNA that made up the material.

The CDR3 covers 11 residues. Germline loops: CDR1 SNHLY, CDR2 FYNNEI. Trimming pared 8 bases from V and 4 bases from J, leaving 8 bases between. In the study's own analysis: Amplification of reference gene primers provided the estimated nucleated cell counts. Data came from immunoSEQ multiplex PCR; TCRdb stores just in-frame clones and leaves some out. The V and J calls and clone size were taken over from that table, and D and trimming were inferred from the DNA. The table includes about 330,000 clones, roughly 83% detected once. The sequence was collected from a woman aged 50 to 60 with acute or convalescent COVID-19. The rearrangement joins TRBV2 to TRBJ1-1; TRBD1 is a possible D gene (5 bases). Sequenced sample: peripheral blood. The CDR3 nucleotides are TGTGCCAGCCCCGACAGCACTGAAGCTTTCTTT. It specifies CASPDSTEAFF.